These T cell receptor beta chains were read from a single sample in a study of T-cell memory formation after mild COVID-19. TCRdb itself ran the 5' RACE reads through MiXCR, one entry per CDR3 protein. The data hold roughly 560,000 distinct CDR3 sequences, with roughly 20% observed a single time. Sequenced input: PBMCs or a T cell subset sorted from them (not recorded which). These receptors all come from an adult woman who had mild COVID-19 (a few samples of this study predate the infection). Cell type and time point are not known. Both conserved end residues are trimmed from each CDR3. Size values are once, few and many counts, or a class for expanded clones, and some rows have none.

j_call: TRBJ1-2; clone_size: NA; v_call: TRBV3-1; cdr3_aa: ASSQDKGGRRKGGYT
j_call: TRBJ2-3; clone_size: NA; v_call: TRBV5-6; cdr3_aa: ASSYDYLTDTQY
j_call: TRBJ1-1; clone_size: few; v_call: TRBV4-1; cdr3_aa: ASSQYSRTEAF
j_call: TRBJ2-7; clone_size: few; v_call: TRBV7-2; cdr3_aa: ASVVAGGGYEQY
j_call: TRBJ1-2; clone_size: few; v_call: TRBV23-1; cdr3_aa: ASSHSNAGNPYGYT
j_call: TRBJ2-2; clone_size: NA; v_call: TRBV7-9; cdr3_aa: ASTEAGGPGELF
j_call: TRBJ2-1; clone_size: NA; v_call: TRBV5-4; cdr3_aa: ASSLGVARSYNEQF
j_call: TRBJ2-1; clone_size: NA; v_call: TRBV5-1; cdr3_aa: ASSLGGSPEQF
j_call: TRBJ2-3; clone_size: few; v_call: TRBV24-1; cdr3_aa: ATSVGLAGVISTDTQY
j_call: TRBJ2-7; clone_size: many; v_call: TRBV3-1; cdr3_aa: ASSQGLGQGREQY
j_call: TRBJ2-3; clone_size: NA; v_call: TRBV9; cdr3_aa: ASSVGVATDTQY
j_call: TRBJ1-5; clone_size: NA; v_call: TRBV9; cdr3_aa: ASSVTDSTYSNQPQH
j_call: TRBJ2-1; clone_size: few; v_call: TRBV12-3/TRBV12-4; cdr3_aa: ASRSGLEQPEQF
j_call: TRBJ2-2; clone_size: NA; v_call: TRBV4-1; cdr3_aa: ASSQWSGGGNTGELF
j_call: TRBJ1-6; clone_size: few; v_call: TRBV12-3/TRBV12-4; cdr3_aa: ASRGGDRRNSPLH
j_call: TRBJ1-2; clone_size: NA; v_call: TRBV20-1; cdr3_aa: SVRGGVNGYT
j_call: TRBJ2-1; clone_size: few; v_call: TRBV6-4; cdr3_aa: ASSEGTSGRPWYNEQF
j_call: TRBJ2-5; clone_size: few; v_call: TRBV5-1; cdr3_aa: ASSMWTDSETQY
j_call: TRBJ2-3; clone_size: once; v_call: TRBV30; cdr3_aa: AWSITWRGVEDTQY
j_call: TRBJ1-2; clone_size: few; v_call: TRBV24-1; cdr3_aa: ATSDPGTGDGYT
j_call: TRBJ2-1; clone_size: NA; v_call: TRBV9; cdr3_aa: ASSVVGGGEQF
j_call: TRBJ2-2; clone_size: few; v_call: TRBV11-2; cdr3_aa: ASLWGLRGFTGELF
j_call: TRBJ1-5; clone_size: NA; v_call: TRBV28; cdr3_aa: ASSLRRTRAQPQH
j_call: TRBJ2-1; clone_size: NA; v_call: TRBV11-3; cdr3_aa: ASSTRTSGRFNEQF
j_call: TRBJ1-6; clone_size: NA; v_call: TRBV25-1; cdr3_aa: ASSDSVGSGNNSPLH
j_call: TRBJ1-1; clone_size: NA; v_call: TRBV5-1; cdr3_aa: ASSSGGQANTEAF
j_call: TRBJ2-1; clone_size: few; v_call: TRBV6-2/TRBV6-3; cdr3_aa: ASSPGWVREQF
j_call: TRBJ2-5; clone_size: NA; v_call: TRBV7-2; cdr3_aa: ASSSQEFETQY
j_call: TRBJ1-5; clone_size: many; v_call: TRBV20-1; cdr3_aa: SARDSSKRGFDQPQH
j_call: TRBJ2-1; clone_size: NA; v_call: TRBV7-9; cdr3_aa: ASSAGTSANEQF
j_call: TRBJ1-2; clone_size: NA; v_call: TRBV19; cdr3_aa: ASSLQGFGYT
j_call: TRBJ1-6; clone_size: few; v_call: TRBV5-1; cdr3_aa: ASSRTGDFYNSPLH
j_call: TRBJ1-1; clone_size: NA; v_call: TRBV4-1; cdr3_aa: ASTVGGGFGKTEAF
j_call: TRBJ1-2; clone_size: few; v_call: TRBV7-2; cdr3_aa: ASSRDRGQANYGYT
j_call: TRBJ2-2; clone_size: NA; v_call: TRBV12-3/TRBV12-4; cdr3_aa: ASSFPSGNTGELF